These 9 T cell receptor beta chains were all obtained from the same sample, sequenced in a study of blood T cell repertoires in COVID-19. Measured with immunoSEQ multiplex PCR; TCRdb has only the in-frame clones, and not every one. The sample contains 25,000 or so clones, about 94% of which appear only once. The sequenced sample was peripheral blood. These receptors all stem from a human donor with active COVID-19. The donor label of this sample is uncertain.

The genes are TRBV6-2 or TRBV6-3 and TRBJ2-5, with D perhaps TRBD1 (5 bases). CDR1 MNHEY and CDR2 SVGEGT come from the germline V gene. V lost 5 bases and J lost 4, with 11 bases in between. CDR3 size: 13 residues. The CDR3 protein is CASSRQPGETQYF. The CDR3 bases are TGTGCCAGCAGTAGACAGCCGGGAGAGACCCAGTACTTC.

The gene calls are TRBV30 and TRBJ1-3; 7 positions agree with TRBD1. The CDR3 covers 15 residues. The ends lost 0 bases at V and 1 base at J; junction bases unmatched: 3. Germline V gene lookup returns CDR1 GTSNPN and CDR2 SVGIG (reference sequence). The CDR3 reads CAWSVGQASGNTIYF. CDR3 sequence (DNA): TGTGCCTGGAGTGTCGGACAGGCTTCTGGAAACACCATATATTTT.

The genes are TRBV5-8 and TRBJ2-7; the match to TRBD2 covers 7 bases. This CDR3 region has 18 residues. CDR1 is SGHTS, CDR2 YDEGEE, per germline. V was clipped by 3 bases and J by 3 bases; unmatched bases: 18. CDR3 coding DNA: TGTGCCAGCAGCTCCGTGGGGGGGGTGATCAGATTTGTCTACGAGCAGTACTTC. Translated, it gives CASSSVGGVIRFVYEQYF.

The chain recombines TRBV6-2 or TRBV6-3 with TRBJ2-7; 10 bases are a match to TRBD1. The V and J ends lost 0 bases and 4 bases, in that order; junction bases with no gene match: 15. Germline V CDR1 and CDR2: MNHEY, SVGEGT. The CDR3 length is 19 residues. The chain's CDR3 is CASSYSHLFNDRGPYEQYF. CDR3 DNA sequence: TGTGCCAGCAGTTACTCTCACCTATTTAACGACAGGGGGCCATACGAGCAGTACTTC.

This sequence joins TRBV3-1 (or the pseudogene TRBV3-2) and TRBJ1-5; TRBD1 aligns across 9 bases. This CDR3 contains 15 residues. V shed 1 base and J 4 bases; nucleotides not matched to a gene: 2. The germline CDR1 and CDR2 sequences are LGHDT and YNNKEL (reference sequence). The CDR3 DNA reads TGTGCCAGCAGCCAAGCGGGGACAGGGAATCAGCCCCAGCATTTT. Translation: CASSQAGTGNQPQHF.

The CDR3 region is CASSLDLFSAGPLPRSGNTIYF. In DNA form, the CDR3 reads TGCGCCAGCAGCTTGGATCTTTTTAGTGCCGGTCCGCTCCCCAGGTCTGGAAACACCATATATTTT. The chain combines TRBV5-1 with TRBJ1-3; D call uncertain. The CDR3 runs to 22 residues. Trimming took off 0 bases at V and 1 base at J, with 29 bases between the two ends. Germline assignment: CDR1 SGHRS and CDR2 YFSETQ. The full variable domain, in which reference TRBV5-1 and TRBJ1-3 provide the parts outside the CDR3, is KAGVTQTPRYLIKTRGQQVTLSCSPISGHRSVSWYQQTPGQGLQFLFEYFSETQRNKGNFPGRFSGRQFSNSRSEMNVSTLELGDSALYLCASSLDLFSAGPLPRSGNTIYFGEGSWLTVV.

The CDR3 DNA follows: TGTGCCAGCAGCCAAGTGGGTAGCGGGAACTACGAGCAGTACTTC. As protein: CASSQVGSGNYEQYF. The chain recombines TRBV14 with TRBJ2-7, with 8 bases lining up with TRBD2. With V trimmed by 1 base and J by 3 bases, 5 bases remained unmatched. Germline V lookup: CDR1 SGHDN, CDR2 FVKESK. The CDR3 loop spans 15 amino acids.

The CDR3 DNA reads as TGCGCCAGCAGCCAAGAAGGACAGCTCTATGGCTACACCTTC. Encoded protein: CASSQEGQLYGYTF. The V and J genes are TRBV4-1 and TRBJ1-2, with TRBD1 as a possible D gene (6 bases). The CDR3 loop spans 14 amino acids. Per the germline V gene, CDR1 is MGHRA and CDR2 is YSYEKL. Trimming stripped 0 bases from V and 4 bases from J, with 9 bases between.

The chain recombines TRBV5-1 with TRBJ2-3, with 7 nucleotides matching TRBD1. Trimming took 0 bases from V and 4 from J; bases not matched to a gene: 5. The CDR3 loop spans 15 amino acids. Germline V gene lookup returns CDR1 SGHRS and CDR2 YFSETQ. The CDR3 here is CASSLGQGKSDTQYF. CDR3 sequence (DNA): TGCGCCAGCAGCTTGGGACAGGGTAAATCAGATACGCAGTATTTT.